A selection of T cell receptor beta chains follows, all from one sample in a study of blood T cell repertoires in COVID-19. The table came from immunoSEQ multiplex PCR; TCRdb's copy has only in-frame clones and leaves some out. The sample has a few hundred thousand clones, 86% seen once; the top ten hold roughly an eighth. The material sequenced was peripheral blood. The receptors derive from an elderly man with acute or convalescent COVID-19. The CDR3 runs from the conserved cysteine through the conserved F or W. D genes are given only for firm matches. Size tells how often a clone was seen (once, few, many) or the class of an expanded clone, and some rows leave it out.

V	size	J	D	DNA	CDR3
TRBV7-8	NA	TRBJ2-5	TRBD1	TGTGCCAGCAGCCTCAGGGGGCCGGTAGAGACCCAGTACTTC	CASSLRGPVETQYF
TRBV27	NA	TRBJ1-2	TRBD1	TGTGCCAGCAGTTCGGGACAGCGAAGGGGCTACACCTTC	CASSSGQRRGYTF
TRBV19	once	TRBJ2-1	NA	TGTGCCAGTAGTGTGACGGGATCCTACAATGAGCAGTTCTTC	CASSVTGSYNEQFF
TRBV4-2	NA	TRBJ1-1	TRBD1	TGTGCCAGCAGTTACACAGGGGACACTGAAGCTTTCTTT	CASSYTGDTEAFF
TRBV19	NA	TRBJ2-7	TRBD2	TGTGCCAGTAGTATAATAGCGGGATCAAACTACGAGCAGTACTTC	CASSIIAGSNYEQYF
TRBV11-2	once	TRBJ1-1	TRBD1	TGTGCCAGCAGCTTGACAGGGTCATCTGAAGCTTTCTTT	CASSLTGSSEAFF
TRBV5-1	NA	TRBJ1-6	NA	TGCGCCAGCAGCTTGGGGAGCTCCTATAATTCACCCCTCCACTTT	CASSLGSSYNSPLHF
TRBV15	once	TRBJ1-5	NA	TGTGCCACCAGCAGAGACACGAGGCGTGATCAGCCCCAGCATTTT	CATSRDTRRDQPQHF
TRBV9	NA	TRBJ1-2	NA	TGTGCCAGCAGCGTAGAGGAGGGGAGTGGCTACACCTTC	CASSVEEGSGYTF
TRBV28	NA	TRBJ1-6	NA	TGTGCCAGCAGTTCATGGACAGACTATAATTCACCCCTCCACTTT	CASSSWTDYNSPLHF
TRBV11-2	NA	TRBJ1-1	NA	TGTGCCAGCAGCCTTACTCAGAACACTGAAGCTTTCTTT	CASSLTQNTEAFF
TRBV27	NA	TRBJ1-2	TRBD1	TGTGCCAGCAGTCGCGGACAGGGAGGGCTAGATGGCTACACCTTC	CASSRGQGGLDGYTF
TRBV5-6	few	TRBJ1-6	NA	TGTGCCAGCAGTTTCGCCACTCCCGCGGCATCACCCCTCCACTTT	CASSFATPAASPLHF
TRBV19	NA	TRBJ1-5	NA	TGTGCCAGTAGTATACGGACAGTCAATCAGCCCCAGCATTTT	CASSIRTVNQPQHF
TRBV5-1	NA	TRBJ1-4	TRBD1	TGCGCCAGCAGTTTCCAGGGGGCTGGTAATGAAAAACTGTTTTTT	CASSFQGAGNEKLFF
TRBV18	few	TRBJ1-5	TRBD1	TGTGCCAGCTCACGGGACAGGGCTTCCAATCAGCCCCAGCATTTT	CASSRDRASNQPQHF
TRBV20-1	NA	TRBJ2-7	TRBD2	TGCAGTGCTAGTGAGGGTAGCGGGGGCTACGAGCAGTACTTC	CSASEGSGGYEQYF
TRBV27	NA	TRBJ2-1	NA	TGTGCCAGCAGCCTTACTAGATTGAATGAGCAGTTCTTC	CASSLTRLNEQFF
TRBV7-9	NA	TRBJ1-4	TRBD1	TGTGCCAGCAGCTTTGGGTTGGGGACAGGAATCTCAAGGGGTGAAAAACTGTTTTTT	CASSFGLGTGISRGEKLFF
TRBV5-5	NA	TRBJ2-7	NA	TGTGCCAGCAGCTTGGTCTTCGAGCAGTACTTC	CASSLVFEQYF
TRBV9	NA	TRBJ2-2	TRBD1	TGTGCCAGCAGCGGACAGGGGCAGAACACCGGGGAGCTGTTTTTT	CASSGQGQNTGELFF
TRBV5-5	NA	TRBJ1-3	NA	TGTGCCAGCAGCCGTTTGGGAGGTCCTGGAAACACCATATATTTT	CASSRLGGPGNTIYF
TRBV19	NA	TRBJ1-2	TRBD1	TGTGCCAGCAAAAGGGACAGGGAGAACTATGGCTACACCTTC	CASKRDRENYGYTF
TRBV6-5	NA	TRBJ1-3	NA	TGTGCCAGCAGCGACTACATGGGAAACACCATATATTTT	CASSDYMGNTIYF
TRBV6-5	NA	TRBJ2-1	TRBD1	TGTGCCAGCAGTTTGAACAGGGGCTACTACAATGAGCAGTTCTTC	CASSLNRGYYNEQFF
TRBV28	NA	TRBJ2-2	NA	TGTGCCAGCAGCGGTCAGCGGGTCGACACCGGGGAGCTGTTTTTT	CASSGQRVDTGELFF
TRBV6-5	many	TRBJ1-2	TRBD1	TGTGCCAGCAGTCCAGACAGGGGGTCCTATGGCTACACCTTC	CASSPDRGSYGYTF